This T cell receptor (beta chain) originates from a study of CD8+ T cells in alopecia areata. Background on the study: In an open-label trial, patients got 5 to 10 mg tofacitinib twice daily. Disease severity was quantified as SALT score of affected scalp area. Study-wide findings and caveats: With tofacitinib ongoing, many expanded lesional clones persisted in both scalp and blood. Higher clonality and more expanded CD8+ clones appeared in lesional than normal scalp.

Extracted RNA was reverse transcribed into cDNA, the sequencing template. Sequencing was performed with immunoSEQ multiplex PCR; in TCRdb, only in-frame clones are kept and a portion is missing. The data show over 100,000 clones, approximately 53% seen once. Germline V gene data show CDR1 as SQVTM and CDR2 as ANQGSEA. The CDR3 totals 14 residues. V shed 5 bases and J shed 5 bases, with 18 bases lying between them. Notes on this clone: Its antigen is as yet unknown.

This sample's treatment: oral pan-JAK inhibitor, 5-10 mg twice daily. The chain combines TRBV29-1 with TRBJ1-1; D is possibly TRBD1 (5 bases). The origin of this receptor is a human donor with alopecia areata. This material consisted of CD4+ T cells sorted from blood, taken at week 4, from a patient treated with tofacitinib. CDR3: CSVSEGRKGTEAFF. The CDR3 coding sequence is TGCAGCGTTAGCGAGGGGAGAAAGGGGACTGAAGCTTTCTTT.